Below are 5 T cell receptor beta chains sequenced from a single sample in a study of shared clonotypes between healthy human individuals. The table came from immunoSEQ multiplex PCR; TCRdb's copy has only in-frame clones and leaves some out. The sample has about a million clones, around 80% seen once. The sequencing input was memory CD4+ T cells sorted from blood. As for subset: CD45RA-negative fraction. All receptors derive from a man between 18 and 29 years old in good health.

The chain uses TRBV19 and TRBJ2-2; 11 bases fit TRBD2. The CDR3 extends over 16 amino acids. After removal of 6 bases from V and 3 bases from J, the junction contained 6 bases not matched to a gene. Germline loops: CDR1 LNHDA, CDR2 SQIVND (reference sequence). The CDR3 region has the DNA TGTGCCAGTAGAGAAATAGCGGGAGGGTACACCGGGGAGCTGTTTTTT. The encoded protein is CASREIAGGYTGELFF. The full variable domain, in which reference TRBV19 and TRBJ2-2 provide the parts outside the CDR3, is DGGITQSPKYLFRKEGQNVTLSCEQNLNHDAMYWYRQDPGQGLRLIYYSQIVNDFQKGDIAEGYSVSREKKESFPLTVTSAQKNPTAFYLCASREIAGGYTGELFFGEGSRLTVL.

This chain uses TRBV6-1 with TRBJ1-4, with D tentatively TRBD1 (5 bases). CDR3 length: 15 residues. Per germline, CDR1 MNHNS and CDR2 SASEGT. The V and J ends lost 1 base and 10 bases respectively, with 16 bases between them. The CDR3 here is CASSEVFPAGGKLFF. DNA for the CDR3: TGTGCCAGCAGTGAAGTCTTCCCAGCCGGGGGAAAACTGTTTTTT.

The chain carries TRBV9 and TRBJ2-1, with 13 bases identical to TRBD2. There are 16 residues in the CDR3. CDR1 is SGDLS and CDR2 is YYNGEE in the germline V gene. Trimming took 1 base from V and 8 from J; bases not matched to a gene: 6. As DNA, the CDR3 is TGTGCCAGCAGCGTATTTTCCGGACTAGCGGGAGATGAGCAGTTCTTC. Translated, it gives CASSVFSGLAGDEQFF.

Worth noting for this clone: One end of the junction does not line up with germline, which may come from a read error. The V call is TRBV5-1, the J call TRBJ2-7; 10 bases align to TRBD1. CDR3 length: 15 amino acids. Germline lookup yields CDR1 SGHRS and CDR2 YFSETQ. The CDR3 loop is CASSLQTGGSHEQYF. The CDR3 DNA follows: TGCGCCAGCAGTTTGCAGACAGGGGGCTCCCACGAGCAGTACTTC.

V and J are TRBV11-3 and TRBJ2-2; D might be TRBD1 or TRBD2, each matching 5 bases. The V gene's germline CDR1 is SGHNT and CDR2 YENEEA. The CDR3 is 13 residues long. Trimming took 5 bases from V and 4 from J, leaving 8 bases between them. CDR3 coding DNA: TGTGCCAGCAGCAGGGACCTCACCGGGGAGCTGTTTTTT. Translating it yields CASSRDLTGELFF.